This T cell receptor beta chain originates from a study of OX40 agonist ivuxolimab in advanced cancers. Trimming shortened V by 4 bases and J by 7 bases, and 8 bases separated the two germline ends. Germline loops: CDR1 ENHRY, CDR2 SYGVKD. The CDR3 runs to 12 residues. The table came from immunoSEQ multiplex PCR; TCRdb's copy has only in-frame clones and leaves some out. The profile shows 70,000 to 100,000 clones, around 84% of them singletons. The TCR comes from an adult with an advanced solid tumor such as melanoma, head and neck, liver or kidney cancer. Sequencing used CD4+ or CD8+ T cells sorted from blood, obtained in a trial of the OX40 agonist ivuxolimab. The gene calls are TRBV10-3 and TRBJ2-1, with D possibly matching TRBD2 (6 bases). The CDR3 is CAISARGNEQFF. Written as DNA, the CDR3 is TGTGCCATCAGTGCCCGGGGGAATGAGCAGTTCTTC.